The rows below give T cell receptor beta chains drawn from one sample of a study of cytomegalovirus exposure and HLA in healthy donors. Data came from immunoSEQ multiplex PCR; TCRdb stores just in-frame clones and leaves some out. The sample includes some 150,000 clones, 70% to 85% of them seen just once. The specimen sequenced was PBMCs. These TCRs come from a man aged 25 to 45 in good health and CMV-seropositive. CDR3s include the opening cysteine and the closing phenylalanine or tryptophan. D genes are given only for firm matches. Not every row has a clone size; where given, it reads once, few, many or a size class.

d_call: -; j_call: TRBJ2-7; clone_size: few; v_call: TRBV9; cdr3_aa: CASPWGLSPYEQYF; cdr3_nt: TGTGCCAGCCCCTGGGGCCTCAGCCCCTACGAGCAGTACTTC
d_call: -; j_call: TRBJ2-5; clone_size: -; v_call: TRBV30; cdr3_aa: CAWSPAGMVRGETQYF; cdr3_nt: TGTGCCTGGAGTCCCGCAGGGATGGTTCGAGGAGAGACCCAGTACTTC
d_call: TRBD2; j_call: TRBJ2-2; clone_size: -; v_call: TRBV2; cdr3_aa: CASNPLPGGRTTGELFF; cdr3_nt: TGTGCCAGCAACCCCCTCCCGGGCGGGAGGACCACCGGGGAGCTGTTTTTT
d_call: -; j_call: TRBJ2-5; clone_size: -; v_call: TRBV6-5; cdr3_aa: CASTFSGGETQYF; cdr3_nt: TGTGCCAGCACCTTTAGCGGTGGGGAGACCCAGTACTTC
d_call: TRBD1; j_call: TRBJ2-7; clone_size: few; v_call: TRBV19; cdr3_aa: CASSTSGTGWHEQYF; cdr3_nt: TGTGCCAGTAGTACATCCGGGACAGGATGGCACGAGCAGTACTTC
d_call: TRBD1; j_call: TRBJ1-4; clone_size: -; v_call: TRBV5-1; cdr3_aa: CASSSTGGGMEKLFF; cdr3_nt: TGCGCCAGCAGTTCCACAGGGGGCGGCATGGAAAAACTGTTTTTT
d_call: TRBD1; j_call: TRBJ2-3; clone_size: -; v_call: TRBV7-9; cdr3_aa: CSSSLLLGQGKTDTQYF; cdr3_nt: TGTTCCAGCAGCTTACTCCTCGGACAGGGGAAAACAGATACGCAGTATTTT
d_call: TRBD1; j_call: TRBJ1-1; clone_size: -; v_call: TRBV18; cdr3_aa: CASSPYDRGTEAFF; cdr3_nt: TGTGCCAGCTCACCCTATGACAGGGGGACTGAAGCTTTCTTT
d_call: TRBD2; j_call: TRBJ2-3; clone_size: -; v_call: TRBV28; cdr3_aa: CASSSPGLAGVDTQYF; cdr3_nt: TGTGCCAGCAGTTCCCCGGGACTAGCGGGAGTAGATACGCAGTATTTT
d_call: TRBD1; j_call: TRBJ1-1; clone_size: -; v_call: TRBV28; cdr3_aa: CASSLLEDRGLNTEAFF; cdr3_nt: TGTGCCAGCAGTTTATTGGAGGACAGGGGGTTGAACACTGAAGCTTTCTTT
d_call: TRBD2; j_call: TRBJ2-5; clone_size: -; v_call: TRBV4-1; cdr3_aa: CASSRQGLAGGEQETQYF; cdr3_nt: TGCGCCAGCAGCCGCCAAGGGCTAGCGGGGGGGGAACAAGAGACCCAGTACTTC
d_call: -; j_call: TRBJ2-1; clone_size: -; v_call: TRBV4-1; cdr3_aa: CASSQISGHEQFF; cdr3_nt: TGCGCCAGCAGCCAAATCAGCGGTCATGAGCAGTTCTTC
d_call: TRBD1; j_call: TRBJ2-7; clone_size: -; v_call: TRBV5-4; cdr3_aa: CASSPQGYEQYF; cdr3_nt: TGTGCCAGCAGCCCACAGGGGTACGAGCAGTACTTC
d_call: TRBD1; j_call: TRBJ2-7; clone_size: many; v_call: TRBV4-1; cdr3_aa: CASSYPGTASYEQYF; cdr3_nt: TGCGCCAGCAGCTACCCCGGGACAGCCTCCTACGAGCAGTACTTC
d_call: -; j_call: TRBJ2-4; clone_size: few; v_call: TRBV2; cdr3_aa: CASTKTGPQNIQYF; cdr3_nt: TGTGCCAGCACGAAAACAGGGCCCCAAAACATTCAGTACTTC
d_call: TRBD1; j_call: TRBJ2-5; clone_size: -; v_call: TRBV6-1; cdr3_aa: CASSGQGKETQYF; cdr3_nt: TGTGCCAGCAGTGGACAGGGGAAAGAGACCCAGTACTTC
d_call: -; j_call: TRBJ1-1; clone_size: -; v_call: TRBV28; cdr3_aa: CASSPVSGEAFF; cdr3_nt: TGTGCCAGCAGCCCAGTTAGCGGTGAAGCTTTCTTT
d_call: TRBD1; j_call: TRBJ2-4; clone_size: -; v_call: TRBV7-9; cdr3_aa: CASGQGTEKNIQYF; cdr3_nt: TGTGCCAGCGGACAGGGGACGGAGAAAAACATTCAGTACTTC
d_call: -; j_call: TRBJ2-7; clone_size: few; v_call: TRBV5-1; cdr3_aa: CASSIRLGEQYF; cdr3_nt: TGCGCCAGCAGCATAAGACTAGGCGAGCAGTACTTC
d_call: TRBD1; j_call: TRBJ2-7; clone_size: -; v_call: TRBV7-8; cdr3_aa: CASSLGLVQGLYF; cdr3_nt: TGTGCCAGCAGCTTAGGGCTAGTACAGGGGCTGTACTTC
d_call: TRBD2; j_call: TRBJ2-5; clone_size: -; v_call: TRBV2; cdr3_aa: CASSEERGTIKTQYF; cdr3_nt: TGTGCCAGCAGTGAGGAGCGGGGGACGATAAAGACCCAGTACTTC
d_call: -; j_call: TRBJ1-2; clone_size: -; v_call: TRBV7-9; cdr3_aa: CSSSPPPGQTYGYTF; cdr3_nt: TGTTCCAGCAGCCCCCCACCCGGACAGACCTATGGCTACACCTTC
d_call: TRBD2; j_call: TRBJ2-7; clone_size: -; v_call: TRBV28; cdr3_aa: CASSPSGASSYEQYF; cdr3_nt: TGTGCCAGCAGCCCTAGCGGGGCGAGCTCCTACGAGCAGTACTTC
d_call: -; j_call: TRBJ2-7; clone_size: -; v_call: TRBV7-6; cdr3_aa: CASSRDSDPYEQYF; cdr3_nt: TGTGCCAGCAGTCGGGACTCCGACCCCTACGAGCAGTACTTC
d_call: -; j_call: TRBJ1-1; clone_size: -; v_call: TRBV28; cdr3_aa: CASSSSLGGVTEAFF; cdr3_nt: TGTGCCAGCAGTTCTAGCCTTGGGGGCGTCACTGAAGCTTTCTTT
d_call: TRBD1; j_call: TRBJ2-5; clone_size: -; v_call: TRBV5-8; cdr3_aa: CASSLGDRVQETQYF; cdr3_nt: TGTGCCAGCAGCTTAGGGGACAGGGTCCAAGAGACCCAGTACTTC